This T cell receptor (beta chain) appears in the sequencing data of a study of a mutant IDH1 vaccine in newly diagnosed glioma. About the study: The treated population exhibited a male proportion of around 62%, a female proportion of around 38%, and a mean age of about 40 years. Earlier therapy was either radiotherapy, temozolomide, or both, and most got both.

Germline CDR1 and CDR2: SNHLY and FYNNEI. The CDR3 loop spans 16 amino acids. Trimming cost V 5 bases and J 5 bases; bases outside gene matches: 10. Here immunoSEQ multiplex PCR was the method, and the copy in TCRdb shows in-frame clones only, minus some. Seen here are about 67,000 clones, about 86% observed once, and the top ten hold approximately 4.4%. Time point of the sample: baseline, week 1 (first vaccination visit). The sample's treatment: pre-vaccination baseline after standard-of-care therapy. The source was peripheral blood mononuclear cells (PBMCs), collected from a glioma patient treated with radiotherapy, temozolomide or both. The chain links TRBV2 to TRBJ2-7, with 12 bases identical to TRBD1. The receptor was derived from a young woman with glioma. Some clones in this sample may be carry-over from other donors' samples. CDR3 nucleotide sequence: TGTGCCAGCAGTCACGGGGACAGGGGGCAAGGTAACGAGCAGTACTTC. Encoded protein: CASSHGDRGQGNEQYF.